This T cell receptor beta chain was recovered during a study of T cell repertoires in cytomegalovirus infection (dated by TCRdb to about 2019). Concerning the study at large: The peptide stimulations were aimed at well-studied HLA-B-restricted epitopes as well as recently identified HLA-C-restricted CMV epitopes, whose presentation resists viral immunomodulation. The HLA type of each donor mattered for the analysis, because public TCR beta signatures pointed to carriage of CMV infection along with the matching HLA type. Findings and caveats that apply to the study as a whole: In the ex vivo response, HLA-C-restricted CMV-specific TCR beta clonotypes were dominant, and in two of eight donors the single most frequent clonotype came from this HLA-C-restricted group. In both this cohort and an independent approximately 370-donor cohort, the cumulative frequency of public TCR beta family members distinguished carriers of CMV infection plus the relevant HLA type.

As to this clonotype: Its antigen remains unidentified. Nothing much larger sits one base from this clone, and base qualities are not available.

The treatment or condition label of this sample denotes: in vitro stimulation with specific CMV peptide epitopes to enrich CMV-specific T cells. Sequencing relied on an Illumina HiSeq 1500. Through fastp at Q25 and MiXCR, TCRdb rebuilt clones from the public reads, retaining in-frame beta chains. Here each entry gathers all rows of one CDR3 protein and keeps the most common genes and DNA. Counted in this sample were around 310,000 distinct CDR3 sequences; approximately 32% of them appeared once. The ten largest clones take up around 20% of the sample. The TCR sequence derives from a human donor in good health (CMV status not recorded). Some clones in this sample may be carry-over from other donors' samples. Material: cultured PBMCs, obtained from culture after CMV antigen stimulation.

Here is the DNA: TGCAGTGCTATGGACAGGAGAAATAATCAGCCCCAGCATTTT. It is translated as CSAMDRRNNQPQHF. Here the chain combines TRBV20-1 and TRBJ1-5; 7 central bases correspond to TRBD1. The germline V gene (reference sequence) sets CDR1 to DFQATT and CDR2 to SNEGSKA. Inclusive of the bounding cysteine and phenylalanine, the CDR3 is 14 residues long. Only CDR3 DNA remains: 42 bases, in frame from the first base. Trimmed from V: 4 bases; trimmed from J: 4 bases; junction bases lacking a gene match: 7.